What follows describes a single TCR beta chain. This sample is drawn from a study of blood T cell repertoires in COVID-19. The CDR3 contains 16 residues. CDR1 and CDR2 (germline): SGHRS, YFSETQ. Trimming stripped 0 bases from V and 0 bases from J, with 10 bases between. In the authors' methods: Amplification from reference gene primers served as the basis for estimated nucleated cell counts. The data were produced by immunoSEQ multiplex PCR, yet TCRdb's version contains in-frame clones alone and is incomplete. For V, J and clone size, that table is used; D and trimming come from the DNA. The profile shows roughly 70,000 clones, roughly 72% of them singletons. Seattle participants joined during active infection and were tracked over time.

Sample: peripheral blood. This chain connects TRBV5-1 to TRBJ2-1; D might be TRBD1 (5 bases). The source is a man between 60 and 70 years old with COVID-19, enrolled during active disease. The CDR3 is CASSLGGGSSYNEQFF. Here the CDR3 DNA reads TGCGCCAGCAGCTTGGGGGGCGGCAGCTCCTACAATGAGCAGTTCTTC.